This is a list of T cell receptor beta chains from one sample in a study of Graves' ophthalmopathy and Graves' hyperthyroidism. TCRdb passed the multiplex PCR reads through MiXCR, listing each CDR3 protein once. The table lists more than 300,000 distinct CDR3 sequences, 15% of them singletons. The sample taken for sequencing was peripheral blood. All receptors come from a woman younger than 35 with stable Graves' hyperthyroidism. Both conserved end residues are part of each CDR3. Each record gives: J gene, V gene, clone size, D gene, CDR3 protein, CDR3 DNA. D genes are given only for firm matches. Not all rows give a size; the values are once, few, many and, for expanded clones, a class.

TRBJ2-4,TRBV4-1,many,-,CASSQGKLAKNIQYF,TGCGCCAGCAGCCAAGGAAAGCTAGCCAAAAACATTCAGTACTTC
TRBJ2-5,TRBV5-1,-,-,CASSLQESQYF,TGCGCCAGCAGCCTCCAAGAGAGCCAGTACTTC
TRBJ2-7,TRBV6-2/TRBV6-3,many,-,CASSYPTSKQYF,TGTGCCAGCAGTTATCCCACCTCCAAGCAGTACTTC
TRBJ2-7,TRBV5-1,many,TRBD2,CASSLVSGDSYEQYF,TGCGCCAGCAGCTTGGTTAGCGGGGACTCCTACGAGCAGTACTTC
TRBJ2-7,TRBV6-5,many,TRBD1,CASSFLRGQGTGEQYF,TGTGCCAGCAGTTTCCTTCGGGGACAGGGGACGGGGGAGCAGTACTTC
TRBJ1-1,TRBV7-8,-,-,CASSDGKGGYTEAFF,TGTGCCAGCAGCGACGGTAAAGGGGGTTACACTGAAGCTTTCTTT
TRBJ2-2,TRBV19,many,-,CASRVQGGELFF,TGTGCCAGTAGGGTACAGGGAGGGGAGCTGTTTTTT
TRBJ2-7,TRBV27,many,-,CASSEGGQGRGEQYF,TGTGCCAGCAGCGAGGGGGGACAAGGGAGAGGCGAGCAGTACTTC
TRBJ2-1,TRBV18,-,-,CASSPGSPPDNEQFF,TGTGCCAGCTCACCCGGTAGCCCGCCGGACAATGAGCAGTTCTTC
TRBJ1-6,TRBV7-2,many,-,CASSPYRILNSPLHF,TGTGCCAGCAGCCCCTACAGGATTTTAAATTCACCCCTCCACTTT
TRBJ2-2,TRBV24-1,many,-,CATSSPPGQAYTGELFF,TGTGCCACCAGTTCACCTCCGGGCCAGGCTTACACCGGGGAGCTGTTTTTT
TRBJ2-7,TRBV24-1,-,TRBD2,CATSDSGRDYDQYF,TGTGCCACCAGTGATTCAGGCAGGGACTACGATCAGTACTTC
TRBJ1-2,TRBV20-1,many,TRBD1,CSASEDRSTYGYTF,TGCAGTGCTAGCGAGGACAGGTCAACCTATGGCTACACCTTC
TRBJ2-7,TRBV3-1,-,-,CASSQETGRIGF,TGTGCCAGCAGCCAAGAAACTGGGAGGATAGGCTTC
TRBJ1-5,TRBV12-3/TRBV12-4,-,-,CASSHDSSNQPQHF,TGTGCCAGCAGCCACGACAGCTCCAATCAGCCCCAGCATTTT
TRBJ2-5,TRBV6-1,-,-,CAKPGRRVGETQYF,TGTGCAAAGCCTGGGCGGAGGGTTGGAGAGACCCAGTACTTC
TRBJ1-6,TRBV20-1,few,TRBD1,CSARLDRESSPLHF,TGCAGTGCTAGGTTAGACAGGGAGTCTTCACCCCTCCACTTT
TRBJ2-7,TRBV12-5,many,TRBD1,CASGLANFRDRAHEQYF,TGTGCTAGTGGTTTGGCCAACTTCCGGGACAGGGCCCACGAGCAGTACTTC
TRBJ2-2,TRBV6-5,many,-,CASSYSFPPGELFF,TGTGCCAGCAGTTACTCGTTCCCCCCCGGGGAGCTGTTTTTT
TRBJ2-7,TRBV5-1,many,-,CASSLDGTPYEQYF,TGCGCCAGCAGCTTGGACGGGACCCCCTACGAGCAGTACTTC
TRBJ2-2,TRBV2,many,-,CASRAGSRANTGELFF,TGTGCCAGCAGAGCCGGGTCAAGGGCGAACACCGGGGAGCTGTTTTTT
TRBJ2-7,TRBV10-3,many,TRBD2,CAISEGRAGYEQYF,TGTGCCATCAGTGAGGGGAGGGCCGGTTACGAGCAGTACTTC